This T cell receptor beta chain was sequenced for a study of somatic mutations in cytotoxic T cells in rheumatoid arthritis. Study overall: Patient blood was drawn as 30 ml EDTA; the draw came right after diagnosis and before any treatment.

CDR1 and CDR2 (germline): SGHDN, FVKESK. The V segment lost 4 bases and the J segment 8 bases; nucleotides outside the gene matches: 7. The CDR3 is 14 amino acids. Clones were sequenced by immunoSEQ multiplex PCR, and TCRdb holds only the in-frame ones, with some missing. This table has approximately 9,300 clones, around 90% appearing once. The sample comprised CD8+ T cells sorted from blood. This rearrangement joins TRBV14 to TRBJ1-4; 7 nucleotides line up with TRBD1. The receptor was derived from a woman between 18 and 29 years old with rheumatoid arthritis. The CDR3 here is CASSPSGGGEKLFF. The CDR3 bases are TGTGCCAGCAGCCCGTCAGGGGGAGGAGAAAAACTGTTTTTT.